Listed below are T cell receptor beta chains from one sample, sequenced in a study of cytomegalovirus exposure and HLA in healthy donors. Profiling relied on immunoSEQ multiplex PCR, and the TCRdb table lists in-frame clones only, not all of them. The data contain 150,000 to 200,000 clones, around 85% of them seen just once; the ten biggest clones take up 1.5% to 2%. The sample consisted of PBMCs. Receptors were obtained from a man between 18 and 29 years old in good health and CMV-seronegative. The CDR3 runs from the conserved cysteine through the conserved F or W. A D gene is named only where the DNA matches it firmly. Size tells how often a clone was seen (once, few, many) or the class of an expanded clone, and some rows leave it out.

D	J	V	size	CDR3	DNA
TRBD1	TRBJ1-2	TRBV5-1	few	CASSGGQADSRFRQGYTF	TGCGCCAGCAGCGGAGGACAGGCCGATTCCAGGTTCCGTCAGGGCTACACCTTC
-	TRBJ1-1	TRBV12-5	few	CASGWGGRGRGAFF	TGTGCTAGTGGTTGGGGGGGGCGGGGACGGGGAGCTTTCTTT
TRBD2	TRBJ2-3	TRBV19	-	CASRAITSGGTDTQYF	TGTGCCAGTAGGGCCATAACTAGCGGAGGCACAGATACGCAGTATTTT
TRBD1	TRBJ1-2	TRBV9	-	CASSAGDRAGYTF	TGTGCCAGCAGCGCGGGCGACAGGGCTGGCTACACCTTC
TRBD2	TRBJ2-4	TRBV5-1	-	CASSLSGGENIQYF	TGCGCCAGCAGCTTAAGTGGGGGGGAAAACATTCAGTACTTC
TRBD1	TRBJ2-7	TRBV28	-	CVSRQGSYEQYF	TGTGTGTCCCGACAGGGGTCCTACGAGCAGTACTTC
TRBD1	TRBJ2-1	TRBV28	-	CASSLFGDRGSYNEQFF	TGTGCCAGCAGTTTATTTGGGGACAGGGGCTCCTACAATGAGCAGTTCTTC
TRBD1	TRBJ2-7	TRBV18	once	CASSPNTPDRSEQYF	TGTGCCAGCTCACCAAATACCCCGGACAGGAGCGAGCAGTACTTC
-	TRBJ2-5	TRBV5-1	-	CASSLVGGQETQYF	TGCGCCAGCAGCTTGGTAGGGGGACAAGAGACCCAGTACTTC
-	TRBJ2-6	TRBV15	once	CATSGRNSGANVLTF	TGTGCCACCAGCGGCCGTAACTCTGGGGCCAACGTCCTGACTTTC
-	TRBJ2-7	TRBV2	once	CASSEETGHYEQYF	TGTGCCAGCAGTGAGGAGACAGGTCACTACGAGCAGTACTTC
-	TRBJ1-4	TRBV6-6	-	CAARRTASEKLFF	TGTGCCGCCCGTCGGACAGCCTCTGAAAAACTGTTTTTT
-	TRBJ1-1	TRBV11-1	-	CASGPNTEAFF	TGTGCCAGCGGGCCCAACACTGAAGCTTTCTTT
TRBD2	TRBJ2-5	TRBV9	-	CASSVGLAGAETQYF	TGTGCCAGCAGCGTAGGACTAGCGGGAGCGGAGACCCAGTACTTC
-	TRBJ1-5	TRBV19	-	CASSIKQGLNQPQHF	TGTGCCAGTAGTATAAAACAGGGCCTCAATCAGCCCCAGCATTTT
-	TRBJ1-1	TRBV7-9	-	CASSKGGALAEAFF	TGTGCCAGCAGTAAAGGGGGGGCTTTGGCTGAAGCTTTCTTT
-	TRBJ2-5	TRBV9	-	CASSVRDWETQYF	TGTGCCAGCAGCGTACGAGATTGGGAGACCCAGTACTTC
-	TRBJ1-4	TRBV6-1	-	CASSELGLNEKLFF	TGTGCCAGCAGTGAACTAGGACTTAATGAAAAACTGTTTTTT
-	TRBJ2-1	TRBV9	-	CASSETGIGAQFF	TGTGCCAGCAGCGAAACCGGTATTGGAGCTCAGTTCTTC
TRBD2	TRBJ2-1	TRBV4-3	-	CASSQDFRLAGGIEQFF	TGCGCCAGCAGCCAAGATTTTCGACTAGCGGGAGGAATTGAGCAGTTCTTC
-	TRBJ1-5	TRBV19	-	CASSMTQGQPQHF	TGTGCCAGTAGTATGACTCAGGGACAGCCCCAGCATTTT
TRBD1	TRBJ1-2	TRBV28	-	CASTLGQTNYGYTF	TGTGCCAGCACCCTGGGACAGACGAACTATGGCTACACCTTC
TRBD2	TRBJ2-5	TRBV7-8	-	CASSLKSTGGLGETQYF	TGTGCCAGCAGCTTAAAATCAACGGGAGGGCTTGGAGAGACCCAGTACTTC
-	TRBJ1-3	TRBV14	-	CASSQDLTGSGNTIYF	TGTGCCAGCAGCCAAGATCTAACAGGCTCTGGAAACACCATATATTTT
TRBD1	TRBJ1-1	TRBV28	-	CASRAGGTNTEAFF	TGTGCCAGCAGGGCAGGGGGTACGAACACTGAAGCTTTCTTT
-	TRBJ1-1	TRBV10-2	-	CASIPGKNTEAFF	TGCGCCAGCATTCCGGGTAAGAACACTGAAGCTTTCTTT
-	TRBJ1-5	TRBV7-2	once	CASSPWGGRGSQPQHF	TGTGCCAGCAGCCCTTGGGGGGGAAGGGGCAGTCAGCCCCAGCATTTT
-	TRBJ1-1	TRBV7-9	-	CSSSSSPTAPNTEAFF	TGTTCCAGCAGCTCCTCCCCTACAGCACCCAACACTGAAGCTTTCTTT
TRBD2	TRBJ2-3	TRBV9	-	CASSPRLAGSTDTQYF	TGTGCCAGCAGCCCCCGACTAGCGGGAAGCACAGATACGCAGTATTTT
-	TRBJ1-2	TRBV7-2	-	CASSYQGEYGYTF	TGTGCCAGCAGCTATCAAGGGGAATATGGCTACACCTTC
-	TRBJ2-1	TRBV7-2	-	CASSLPGTGLIGEQFF	TGTGCCAGCAGCCTACCCGGCACAGGGTTAATCGGTGAGCAGTTCTTC
-	TRBJ1-2	TRBV5-6	-	CASIYTGNFYGYTF	TGTGCCAGCATTTATACGGGGAACTTCTATGGCTACACCTTC
-	TRBJ1-5	TRBV28	-	CASSLSRQAYSNQPQHF	TGTGCCAGCAGTTTATCCCGACAGGCATATAGCAATCAGCCCCAGCATTTT
-	TRBJ1-1	TRBV7-9	-	CASGGEEAFF	TGTGCCAGCGGAGGAGAAGAAGCTTTCTTT
TRBD2	TRBJ2-3	TRBV9	-	CASSVGTQASGSTDTQYF	TGTGCCAGCAGCGTAGGAACCCAGGCTAGCGGCAGCACAGATACGCAGTATTTT
TRBD2	TRBJ2-3	TRBV18	-	CASSPYLTSVTSTDTQYF	TGTGCCAGCTCACCGTACCTGACTAGCGTCACTAGCACAGATACGCAGTATTTT
TRBD2	TRBJ2-2	TRBV4-3	-	CASSQRDYQNTGELFF	TGCGCCAGCAGCCAGAGGGACTACCAGAACACCGGGGAGCTGTTTTTT
TRBD2	TRBJ2-3	TRBV10-3	-	CAINIAGGPRSSDTQYF	TGTGCCATCAATATAGCGGGGGGGCCTCGTAGCTCAGATACGCAGTATTTT
TRBD2	TRBJ2-7	TRBV29-1	-	CSVEGLGSGSYEQYF	TGCAGCGTTGAGGGCCTGGGTAGCGGGAGCTACGAGCAGTACTTC
TRBD1	TRBJ1-4	TRBV9	-	CASSPPGQVEKLFF	TGTGCCAGCAGCCCACCGGGACAGGTTGAAAAACTGTTTTTT
-	TRBJ2-7	TRBV9	-	CASSARAGEQYF	TGTGCCAGCAGCGCCCGGGCGGGGGAGCAGTACTTC
TRBD2	TRBJ2-3	TRBV28	-	CASRPLAETDTQYF	TGTGCCAGCAGGCCACTAGCGGAGACAGATACGCAGTATTTT
TRBD1	TRBJ2-3	TRBV27	-	CASSLGQGSPDTQYF	TGTGCCAGCAGTTTGGGACAGGGTAGCCCAGATACGCAGTATTTT
TRBD2	TRBJ2-7	TRBV11-2	-	CASSKTGSSGVF	TGTGCCAGCAGCAAAACGGGGTCTAGCGGGGTCTTC
TRBD2	TRBJ2-5	TRBV25-1	-	CASSNRGVETQYF	TGTGCCAGCAGCAATCGGGGGGTAGAGACCCAGTACTTC
TRBD2	TRBJ2-3	TRBV27	-	CASSSTLSGGSTDTQYF	TGTGCCAGCAGTTCCACCCTTAGCGGGGGGAGCACAGATACGCAGTATTTT
-	TRBJ2-2	TRBV10-3	-	CAISPRVGNTGELFF	TGTGCCATCAGCCCCCGGGTAGGGAACACCGGGGAGCTGTTTTTT
TRBD1	TRBJ2-7	TRBV9	-	CASSVSRTGSSYEQYF	TGTGCCAGCAGCGTATCGAGGACAGGAAGCTCCTACGAGCAGTACTTC
TRBD2	TRBJ2-1	TRBV7-3	-	CASSQWTSGNEQFF	TGTGCCAGCAGCCAATGGACTAGCGGGAATGAGCAGTTCTTC
-	TRBJ2-7	TRBV7-2	-	CASGKQGDEQYF	TGTGCCAGCGGAAAACAGGGCGACGAGCAGTACTTC
TRBD2	TRBJ2-5	TRBV6-6	-	CASSRRAGGGQETQYF	TGTGCCAGCAGCCGACGTGCGGGGGGGGGACAAGAGACCCAGTACTTC
TRBD2	TRBJ2-1	TRBV19	-	CASSIGAAGGPLGEQFF	TGTGCCAGTAGTATAGGAGCGGCGGGAGGGCCTCTCGGTGAGCAGTTCTTC
TRBD1	TRBJ2-7	TRBV6-5	-	CASSRDSRYEQYF	TGTGCCAGCTCCCGGGACAGTCGCTACGAGCAGTACTTC
TRBD2	TRBJ2-1	TRBV10-3	-	CAISEGVAGVYNEQFF	TGTGCCATCAGTGAAGGAGTAGCGGGAGTATACAATGAGCAGTTCTTC
TRBD2	TRBJ2-2	TRBV25-1	-	CASSSGAWGKPNTGELFF	TGTGCCAGTTCTAGCGGGGCTTGGGGGAAACCGAACACCGGGGAGCTGTTTTTT
TRBD2	TRBJ2-7	TRBV5-1	once	CASSLSGGGTYEQYF	TGCGCCAGCAGCTTGTCCGGCGGGGGAACCTACGAGCAGTACTTC
TRBD1	TRBJ2-7	TRBV11-1	-	CASSATWGQGYEQYF	TGTGCCAGCAGCGCCACCTGGGGACAGGGCTACGAGCAGTACTTC
TRBD1	TRBJ1-2	TRBV18	few	CASSPLGTGSHGYTF	TGTGCCAGCTCACCACTGGGGACAGGGAGCCATGGCTACACCTTC
-	TRBJ2-5	TRBV7-9	once	CASSLARTKETQYF	TGTGCCAGCAGCTTAGCCAGGACAAAAGAGACCCAGTACTTC